The 29 T cell receptor beta chains below come from one sample, sequenced in a study of shared clonotypes between healthy human individuals. TCRdb's copy holds only in-frame clones and misses some; the assay was immunoSEQ multiplex PCR. The sample has over 1.5 million clones; 98% are singletons. The sequencing input was naive CD4+ T cells sorted from blood. The subset denotes: CD45RA+ positively selected. These receptors all stem from a young man in good health.

V gene TRBV9 combines with J gene TRBJ1-4; tentatively, D is TRBD1 (6 bases). The germline V gene has CDR1 SGDLS and CDR2 YYNGEE. Trimming took 7 bases from V and 5 from J, leaving 18 bases between them. The length of the CDR3 is 15 residues. This CDR3 reads CASQRSGGRNEKLFF. As DNA, the CDR3 is TGTGCCAGCCAACGCTCCGGGGGCCGCAATGAAAAACTGTTTTTT. The entire variable domain, with the rest obtained from reference TRBV9 and TRBJ1-4, is as follows: DSGVTQTPKHLITATGQRVTLRCSPRSGDLSVYWYQQSLDQGLQFLIQYYNGEERAKGNILERFSAQQFPDLHSELNLSSLELGDSALYFCASQRSGGRNEKLFFGSGTQLSVL.

CDR3 protein: CASSYSVAGEQYF. In DNA, the CDR3 is TGTGCCAGCAGTTACTCAGTAGCGGGAGAGCAGTACTTC. The chain is built from TRBV6-5 and TRBJ2-7; TRBD2 matches 8 bases. Germline V CDR1 and CDR2: MNHEY, SVGAGI. The CDR3 runs 13 residues. V shed 0 bases and J 7 bases; nucleotides not matched to a gene: 2.

V is TRBV28 and J is TRBJ2-3, with TRBD2 as a possible D gene (5 bases). This CDR3 comprises 16 residues. The germline V gene has CDR1 MDHEN and CDR2 SYDVKM. V shed 6 bases and J shed 5 bases, with 21 bases lying between them. CDR3 loop: CASSVGLARGRDTQYF. The CDR3 DNA sequence: TGTGCCAGCAGCGTGGGGTTGGCCCGGGGTAGAGATACGCAGTATTTT.

This chain uses TRBV7-6 with TRBJ2-5; D uncertain. V was trimmed by 3 bases and J by 0 bases, leaving 11 bases between them. The CDR3 runs to 15 residues. Germline loops: CDR1 SGHVS, CDR2 FNYEAQ. The CDR3 DNA reads as TGTGCCAGCAGCTTGGTAAGCCCGTACCAAGAGACCCAGTACTTC. Encoded protein: CASSLVSPYQETQYF.

This chain uses TRBV6-1 with TRBJ1-2; no definite D call. The V and J ends lost 1 base and 4 bases respectively, with 16 bases between them. This CDR3 is built from 16 residues. CDR1 and CDR2 from the germline V gene are MNHNS and SASEGT. CDR3 loop: CASSEVYGSFSYGYTF. As DNA, the CDR3 is TGTGCCAGCAGTGAAGTGTACGGATCCTTTAGCTATGGCTACACCTTC.

This chain links TRBV7-2 with TRBJ2-3; possibly TRBD1 for D (6 bases). The CDR3 has 14 residues. V lost 2 bases and J lost 5, with 11 bases in between. Germline CDR1 and CDR2: SGHTA and FQGNSA. CDR3 in amino acids: CASSLNREIDTQYF. CDR3 nucleotide sequence: TGTGCCAGCAGCTTAAACAGGGAGATAGATACGCAGTATTTT.

J is TRBJ2-7 and V is TRBV2, with D unresolved. CDR1 is SNHLY, CDR2 FYNNEI, per germline. The CDR3 extends over 12 amino acids. The V gene lost 7 bases and the J gene lost 3 bases, with 10 bases spanning the gap. The CDR3 region has the DNA TGTGCCAGCATAAACCCAAACTACGAGCAGTACTTC. The encoded protein is CASINPNYEQYF.

CDR3 in amino acids: CASSPTRTNYGYTF. The CDR3 DNA reads as TGTGCCAGCAGCCCAACACGGACTAACTATGGCTACACCTTC. The genes are TRBV9 and TRBJ1-2; D uncertain. The CDR3 runs 14 residues. CDR1 SGDLS and CDR2 YYNGEE come from the germline V gene. V was trimmed by 4 bases and J by 0 bases, leaving 10 bases between them.

The gene calls are TRBV29-1 and TRBJ2-2; no clear D. The CDR3 has 11 residues. Germline CDR1 reads SQVTM; CDR2 reads ANQGSEA. The ends were cut back, 6 bases at V and 6 bases at J, with 8 bases in the middle. The CDR3 coding sequence is TGCAGCGTCGCAAGCCCCGGGGAGCTGTTTTTT. Protein product: CSVASPGELFF.

The chain carries TRBV27 and TRBJ1-5; no definite D call. Germline-derived CDR1 and CDR2 are MNHEY and SMNVEV (reference sequence). The V gene lost 2 bases and the J gene lost 0 bases, with 8 bases spanning the gap. The CDR3 spans 15 residues. The CDR3 loop is CASSLRSYSNQPQHF. CDR3 nucleotides: TGTGCCAGCAGTTTACGTAGTTATAGCAATCAGCCCCAGCATTTT.

This chain links TRBV29-1 with TRBJ2-1, with 9 bases fitting TRBD2. The CDR3 runs to 14 residues. Unmatched junction bases numbered 2, after V lost 1 base and J lost 4 bases. Per germline, CDR1 SQVTM and CDR2 ANQGSEA. The CDR3 sequence is CSVEGTSEYNEQFF. In DNA form, the CDR3 reads TGCAGCGTTGAAGGGACTAGCGAATACAATGAGCAGTTCTTC.

The CDR3 is CASSPGRMNTEAFF. CDR3 DNA: TGTGCCAGCAGTCCAGGACGGATGAACACTGAAGCTTTCTTT. The chain recombines TRBV2 with TRBJ1-1, with D unclear. Trimming cost V 5 bases and J 0 bases, with 10 bases left between them. This CDR3 contains 14 residues. Looked up from germline, CDR1 is SNHLY and CDR2 is FYNNEI.

The V gene is TRBV5-1, the J gene TRBJ2-7; D perhaps matches TRBD1 (5 bases). V lost 4 bases to trimming and J lost 7 bases, with 18 bases between them. Germline CDR1 is SGHRS and CDR2 is YFSETQ. CDR3 size: 14 residues. CDR3 coding DNA: TGCGCCAGCAGCGGAATCAAGGGGCCAAGGGAGCAGTACTTC. Residues: CASSGIKGPREQYF. Full variable domain (rest looked up from reference TRBV5-1 and TRBJ2-7): KAGVTQTPRYLIKTRGQQVTLSCSPISGHRSVSWYQQTPGQGLQFLFEYFSETQRNKGNFPGRFSGRQFSNSRSEMNVSTLELGDSALYLCASSGIKGPREQYFGPGTRLTVT.

The chain is built from TRBV28 and TRBJ2-3; TRBD2 aligns across 12 bases. Germline V gives CDR1 MDHEN, CDR2 SYDVKM. Germline trimming cut 6 bases from V and 4 bases from J; bases unmatched to any gene: 5. The CDR3 totals 15 residues. In DNA, the CDR3 is TGTGCCAGCAGCTCACTAGCGGGAGGACCAGATACGCAGTATTTT. It yields the protein CASSSLAGGPDTQYF.

V and J are TRBV7-9 and TRBJ2-7, with 11 bases lining up with TRBD2. This CDR3 region has 17 residues. The V gene's germline CDR1 is SEHNR and CDR2 FQNEAQ (reference sequence). The ends lost 1 base at V and 6 bases at J; junction bases unmatched: 11. The CDR3 DNA reads TGTGCCAGCAGCTTAGGAGGGCAGGGACTAGCGGAGGGCGAGCAGTACTTC. Translating it yields CASSLGGQGLAEGEQYF.

This rearrangement joins TRBV25-1 to TRBJ1-2, with D hard to call. Germline V gene data show CDR1 as MGHDK and CDR2 as SYGVNS. V lost 3 bases, J lost 2 bases, and 7 bases lay in between. The CDR3 length is 13 residues. The CDR3 nucleotides are TGTGCCAGCAGTGATCCAGTCAACTATGGCTACACCTTC. It codes for CASSDPVNYGYTF.

In regard to this clone: Other DNA sequences in the sample encode the same CDR3. The genes are TRBV6-6 and TRBJ2-3; either TRBD1 or TRBD2 may fit D (5 bases each). Germline lookup yields CDR1 MNHNY and CDR2 SVGAGI (reference sequence). V lost 0 bases and J 1 base, leaving 5 bases between the germline ends. The CDR3 loop spans 14 amino acids. The DNA of the CDR3 is TGTGCCAGCAGTTACTCGGGGGGCACAGATACGCAGTATTTT. Its translation is CASSYSGGTDTQYF.

In its sample, this clone was seen once. The chain combines TRBV5-4 with TRBJ2-5; D remains ambiguous. V was trimmed by 2 bases and J by 4 bases, leaving 9 bases between them. The CDR3 is made up of 13 amino acids. CDR1 and CDR2 (germline): SGHNT, YYREEE (reference sequence). The CDR3 here is CASSFGGPETQYF. CDR3 bases: TGTGCCAGCAGCTTCGGCGGTCCAGAGACCCAGTACTTC. Full variable domain (rest looked up from reference TRBV5-4 and TRBJ2-5): ETGVTQSPTHLIKTRGQQVTLRCSSQSGHNTVSWYQQALGQGPQFIFQYYREEENGRGNFPPRFSGLQFPNYSSELNVNALELDDSALYLCASSFGGPETQYFGPGTRLLVL.

This chain links TRBV29-1 with TRBJ2-7; TRBD1 is a possible D gene (6 bases). Germline CDR1 and CDR2: SQVTM and ANQGSEA. With 2 bases removed from V and 2 bases from J, the gap between germline ends came to 13 bases. The CDR3 totals 14 residues. The DNA for the CDR3 is TGCAGCGTTGAATATGGGCAGGGGACCTACGAGCAGTACTTC. This gives the protein CSVEYGQGTYEQYF.

The genes are TRBV7-9 and TRBJ2-7, with a weak D call TRBD2 (5 bases). This CDR3 contains 11 residues. Germline values: CDR1 SEHNR, CDR2 FQNEAQ (reference sequence). Trimming took 6 bases from V and 6 from J, leaving 9 bases between them. CDR3 in amino acids: CASRSTSEQYF. The CDR3 coding sequence is TGTGCCAGCAGGTCCACTAGCGAGCAGTACTTC.

V is TRBV7-2 and J is TRBJ1-3, with 8 bases lining up with TRBD1. The germline gives CDR1 SGHTA, CDR2 FQGNSA. This CDR3 is built from 16 residues. With 3 bases clipped from V and 2 bases from J, the junction kept 6 bases outside the gene matches. The CDR3 sequence is CASSFGQGATGNTIYF. The CDR3, as DNA: TGTGCCAGCAGCTTCGGACAGGGCGCAACTGGAAACACCATATATTTT.

J is TRBJ2-7 and V is TRBV2; 11 nucleotides line up with TRBD2. This CDR3 has 17 amino acids. Germline trimming cut 2 bases from V and 4 bases from J; bases unmatched to any gene: 10. Germline assignment: CDR1 SNHLY and CDR2 FYNNEI. The CDR3 DNA is TGTGCCAGCAGTGAACGTGCGCGACTAGCGGGACCTTACGAGCAGTACTTC. This gives the protein CASSERARLAGPYEQYF.

The chain carries TRBV5-6 and TRBJ2-7; 9 bases line up with TRBD2. The CDR3 length is 15 residues. Germline CDR1 and CDR2: SGHDT and YYEEEE. After removal of 0 bases from V and 2 bases from J, the junction contained 3 bases not matched to a gene. CDR3 in DNA: TGTGCCAGCAGCTTGGTAGCGGGAGTAACCTACGAGCAGTACTTC. The encoded protein is CASSLVAGVTYEQYF.

The chain joins TRBV19 to TRBJ2-1; 7 bases line up with TRBD1. Germline V CDR1 and CDR2: LNHDA, SQIVND (reference sequence). J was trimmed by 4 bases and V by 10 bases; bases with no gene match: 7. CDR3 size: 13 residues. The CDR3 DNA is TGTGCCACCGCAAGGGACAGTTACAATGAGCAGTTCTTC. Amino acid sequence: CATARDSYNEQFF.

The CDR3 spells CASSPAGIGNTIYF. In nucleotides, the CDR3 is TGTGCCAGCAGCCCTGCGGGGATTGGAAACACCATATATTTT. The rearrangement joins TRBV11-1 to TRBJ1-3, with D uncertain. CDR1 is SGHAT and CDR2 is FQDESV in the germline V gene (reference sequence). CDR3 length: 14 amino acids. The ends were cut back, 5 bases at V and 3 bases at J, with 11 bases in the middle.

This clone appeared once. The V call is TRBV18, the J call TRBJ1-1, with D possibly being TRBD1 (5 bases). The CDR3 totals 15 residues. V was cut by 3 bases and J by 7 bases, with 18 bases left in between. CDR1 is KGHSH and CDR2 is LQKENI in the germline V gene. The CDR3 region is CASSPDIDLGVEAFF. The CDR3 bases are TGTGCCAGCTCACCGGATATTGATTTGGGGGTTGAAGCTTTCTTT.

The chain uses TRBV7-9 and TRBJ2-5; 9 positions match TRBD2. Germline V lookup: CDR1 SEHNR, CDR2 FQNEAQ (reference sequence). CDR3 length equals 16 residues. V shed 6 bases and J 2 bases; nucleotides not matched to a gene: 10. The CDR3 region is CASSPLAGAEQETQYF. CDR3 in DNA: TGTGCCAGCAGTCCTTTAGCGGGAGCCGAGCAAGAGACCCAGTACTTC.

The V call is TRBV27, the J call TRBJ1-1, with a possible D match to TRBD1 (6 bases). The CDR3 sequence is 15 residues long. V lost 6 bases and J lost 1, with 15 bases in between. CDR1 is MNHEY and CDR2 is SMNVEV in the germline V gene (reference sequence). Here the CDR3 DNA reads TGTGCCAGCAGAAAGGGGGGGGACGGGAACACTGAAGCTTTCTTT. This encodes CASRKGGDGNTEAFF.

The chain links TRBV30 to TRBJ1-1; 7 nucleotides match TRBD1. The V gene end was trimmed by 3 bases and the J gene end by 1 base; junction bases not matched to a gene: 11. The germline V gene has CDR1 GTSNPN and CDR2 SVGIG (reference sequence). The CDR3 has 16 amino acids. The CDR3 DNA is TGTGCCTGGAGCTTTAACAGGGGAGCAGGGAACACTGAAGCTTTCTTT. Translation: CAWSFNRGAGNTEAFF. The complete variable domain, with remaining parts taken from reference TRBV30 and TRBJ1-1, reads SQTIHQWPATLVQPVGSPLSLECTVEGTSNPNLYWYRQAAGRGLQLLFYSVGIGQISSEVPQNLSASRPQDRQFILSSKKLLLSDSGFYLCAWSFNRGAGNTEAFFGQGTRLTVV.